This T cell receptor beta chain was identified during a study of CD8 T cells in Susac syndrome. Findings and limits, study-wide: The authors acknowledged that the study's TCR sequencing and HLA analysis involved relatively few individuals.

To note about this clonotype: Its antigen remains unidentified.

An input of about 0.45 to 1 ug of RNA was subjected to reverse transcription using random hexamers. Multiplex immunoSEQ PCR targeted 54 Vbeta and 13 Jbeta TCR beta segments. TCRdb re-analysed the immunoSEQ multiplex PCR reads in MiXCR, keeping a single row per CDR3 protein. This sample carries about 160,000 distinct CDR3 sequences, just over 90% of them seen once, and the ten largest clones take approximately 0.14%. Healthy donors served as age- and sex-matched controls. TEMRA cells were FACS-enriched, unlike CD8+ and CD4+ T cells, which were negatively isolated. The TCR sequence derives from a human donor in good health. The sequenced sample consisted of CD4+ T cells from PBMCs.

The CDR3 is CSPPRGNTEAFF. The CDR3 DNA follows: TGCAGTCCCCCTCGGGGCAACACTGAAGCTTTCTTT. The chain uses TRBV20-1 and TRBJ1-1; a weak D match, TRBD1 (5 bases). CDR1 and CDR2 (germline): DFQATT, SNEGSKA (reference sequence). The CDR3 covers 12 residues. With 8 bases removed from V and 2 bases from J, the gap between germline ends came to 12 bases.